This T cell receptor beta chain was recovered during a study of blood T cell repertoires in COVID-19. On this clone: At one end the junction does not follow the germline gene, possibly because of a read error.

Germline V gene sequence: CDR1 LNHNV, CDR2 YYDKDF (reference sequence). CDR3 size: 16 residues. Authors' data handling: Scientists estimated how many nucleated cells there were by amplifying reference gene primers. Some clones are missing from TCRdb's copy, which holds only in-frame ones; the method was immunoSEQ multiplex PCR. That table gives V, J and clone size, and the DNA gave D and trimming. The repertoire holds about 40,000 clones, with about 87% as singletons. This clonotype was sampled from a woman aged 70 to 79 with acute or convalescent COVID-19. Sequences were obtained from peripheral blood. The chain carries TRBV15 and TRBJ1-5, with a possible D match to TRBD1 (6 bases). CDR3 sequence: CATSRDGTGSIQPQHF. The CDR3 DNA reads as TGTGCCACCAGCAGAGACGGAACAGGGAGCATTCAGCCCCAGCATTTT.